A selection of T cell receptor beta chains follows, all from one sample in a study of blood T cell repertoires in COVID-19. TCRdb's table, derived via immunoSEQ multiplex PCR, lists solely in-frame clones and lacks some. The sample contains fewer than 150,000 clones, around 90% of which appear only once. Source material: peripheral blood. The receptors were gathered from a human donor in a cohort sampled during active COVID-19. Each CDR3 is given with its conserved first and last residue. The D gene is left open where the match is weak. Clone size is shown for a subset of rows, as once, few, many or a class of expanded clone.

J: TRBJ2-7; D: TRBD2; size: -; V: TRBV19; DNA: TGTGCCAGTAGTATTGCGTCGACTAGCGGGAGAGACGAGCAGTACTTC; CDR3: CASSIASTSGRDEQYF
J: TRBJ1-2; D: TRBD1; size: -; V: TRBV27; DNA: TGTGCCAGTACACACCAAAACCTGGGACAGATTTCCTCGGCAGGCTATGGCTACACCTTC; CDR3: CASTHQNLGQISSAGYGYTF
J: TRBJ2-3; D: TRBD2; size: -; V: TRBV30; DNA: TGTGCCTGGAGGATCTGGCGGGGGGGCGCAGATACGCAGTATTTT; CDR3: CAWRIWRGGADTQYF
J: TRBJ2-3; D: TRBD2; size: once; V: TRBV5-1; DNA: TGCGCCAGCAGCTTGGGGCCGGGGGGGACAGATACGCAGTATTTT; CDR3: CASSLGPGGTDTQYF
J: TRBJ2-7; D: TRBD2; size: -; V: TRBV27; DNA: TGTGCCAGCAGTTTAAGGCAGGGAGGGTACGAGCAGTACTTC; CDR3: CASSLRQGGYEQYF
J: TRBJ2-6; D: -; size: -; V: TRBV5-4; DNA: TGTGCCAGCAGCTCACGGGTAGCTGGGGCCAACGTCCTGACTTTC; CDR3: CASSSRVAGANVLTF
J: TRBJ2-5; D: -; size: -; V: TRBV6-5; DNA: TGTGCCAGCAGGGACACGTACCAAGAGACCCAGTACTTC; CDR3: CASRDTYQETQYF
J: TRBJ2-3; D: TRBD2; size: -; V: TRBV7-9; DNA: TGTGCCAGCAGCTTAAATGTGGGAGGGAGCACAGATACGCAGTATTTT; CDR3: CASSLNVGGSTDTQYF
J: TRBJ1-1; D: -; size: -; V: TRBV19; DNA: TGTGCCAGTAGTCCCGGGGAGGGTACGTTCACTGAAGCTTTCTTT; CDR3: CASSPGEGTFTEAFF
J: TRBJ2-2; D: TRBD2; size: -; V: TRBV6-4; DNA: TGTGCCAGCAGCGGACTAGCGGGGGGGAACACCGGGGAGCTGTTTTTT; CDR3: CASSGLAGGNTGELFF
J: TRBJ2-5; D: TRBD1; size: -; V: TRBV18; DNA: TGTGCCAGCTCACTTATACCGACAGGGCTCTCCAGGGGAGAGACCCAGTACTTC; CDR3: CASSLIPTGLSRGETQYF
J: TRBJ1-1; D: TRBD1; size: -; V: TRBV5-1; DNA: TGCGCCAGCAGCATGTCGACAGGGAGGACTGAAGCTTTCTTT; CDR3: CASSMSTGRTEAFF
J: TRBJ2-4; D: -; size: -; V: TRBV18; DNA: TGTGCCAGCTCACCACGGGGCGGCAAAAACATTCAGTACTTC; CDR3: CASSPRGGKNIQYF
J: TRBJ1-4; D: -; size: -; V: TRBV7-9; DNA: TGTGCCAGCAGTGATCGAGGTGAAAAACTGTTTTTT; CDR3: CASSDRGEKLFF
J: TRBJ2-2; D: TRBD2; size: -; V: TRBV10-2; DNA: TGCGCCAGCAGTGACGCTAGCGGGGGCCTCAGGGGCGGGGAGCTGTTTTTT; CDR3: CASSDASGGLRGGELFF
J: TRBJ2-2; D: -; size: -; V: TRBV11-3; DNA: TGTGCCAGCAGCCCTACCCCAGGGTCTCGCACCGGGGAGCTGTTTTTT; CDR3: CASSPTPGSRTGELFF
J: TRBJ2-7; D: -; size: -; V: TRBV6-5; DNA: TGTGCCAGCAGCTTCGACAGAGGCCCCCTCAACTTC; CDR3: CASSFDRGPLNF
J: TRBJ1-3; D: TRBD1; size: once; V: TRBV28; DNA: TGTGCCAGCAGTTTCTATGGGACAGGGCTCGCGTCTGGAAACACCATATATTTT; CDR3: CASSFYGTGLASGNTIYF
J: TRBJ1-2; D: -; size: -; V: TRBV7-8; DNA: TGTGCCAGCAGCCCTAGGCTCTATGGCTACACCTTC; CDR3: CASSPRLYGYTF
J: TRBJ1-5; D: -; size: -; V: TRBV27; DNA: TGTGCCAGCAGTTTAAAACAGACACCCAGTAATCAGCCCCAGCATTTT; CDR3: CASSLKQTPSNQPQHF
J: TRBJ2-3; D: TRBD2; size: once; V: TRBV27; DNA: TGTGCCAGCAGTTTCACTAGCGGGAGAAATACGCAGTATTTT; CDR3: CASSFTSGRNTQYF
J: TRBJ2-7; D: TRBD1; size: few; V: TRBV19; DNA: TGTGCCAGTTCCCGGGACAGGAACCTCTACGAGCAGTACTTC; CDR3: CASSRDRNLYEQYF
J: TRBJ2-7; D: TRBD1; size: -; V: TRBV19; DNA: TGTGCCAGTAGTAACCGACAGGGTAGCTACGAGCAGTACTTC; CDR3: CASSNRQGSYEQYF
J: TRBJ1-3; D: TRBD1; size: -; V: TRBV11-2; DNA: TGTGCCAGCAGCTTAGACCGGACAGGCTGGGGAAACACCATATATTTT; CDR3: CASSLDRTGWGNTIYF
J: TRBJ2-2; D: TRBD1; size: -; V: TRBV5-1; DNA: TGCGCCAGCAGCTTGCGATTTTCACAGGGGTGGACCGGGGAGCTGTTTTTT; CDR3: CASSLRFSQGWTGELFF
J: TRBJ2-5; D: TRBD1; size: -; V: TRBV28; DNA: TGTGCCAGCAGTTTAGCTGGGACAGGAGAGACCCAGTACTTC; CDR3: CASSLAGTGETQYF
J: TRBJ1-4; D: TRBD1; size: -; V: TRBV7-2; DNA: TGTGCCAGCAGCGCATTCCGGGACAGGGAAACAACTAATGAAAAACTGTTTTTT; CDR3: CASSAFRDRETTNEKLFF
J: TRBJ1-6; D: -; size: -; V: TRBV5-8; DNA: TGTGCCAGCAGCCGGGGGGGTGGTAATTCACCCCTCCACTTT; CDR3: CASSRGGGNSPLHF
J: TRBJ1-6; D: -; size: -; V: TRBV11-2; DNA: TGTGCCAGCAGCTTATGGGGGGTCAATTCACCCCTCCACTTT; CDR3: CASSLWGVNSPLHF
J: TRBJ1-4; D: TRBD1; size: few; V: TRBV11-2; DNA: TGTGCCAGCAGCCGGACAGGGGGCAGGGATGAAAAACTGTTTTTT; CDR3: CASSRTGGRDEKLFF
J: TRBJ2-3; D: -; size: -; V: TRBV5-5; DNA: TGTGCCAGCAGCTCCGTCGGAGATACGCAGTATTTT; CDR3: CASSSVGDTQYF
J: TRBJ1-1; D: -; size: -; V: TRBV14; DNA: TGTGCCAGCAGCCAAGCAAGTGCCAGGAACACTGAAGCTTTCTTT; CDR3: CASSQASARNTEAFF
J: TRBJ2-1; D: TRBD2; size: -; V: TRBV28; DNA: TGTGCCAGCAGACCTAGCGGGAGGGGCGATGAGCAGTTCTTC; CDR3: CASRPSGRGDEQFF
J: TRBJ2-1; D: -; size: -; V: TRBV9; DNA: TGTGCCAGCAGCCCTCGGGAGCGTACCTACAATGAGCAGTTCTTC; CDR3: CASSPRERTYNEQFF
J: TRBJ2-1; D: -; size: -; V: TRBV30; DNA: TGTGCCTGGAGTAGAGGGGGGGGCGCTTACAATGAGCAGTTCTTC; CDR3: CAWSRGGGAYNEQFF
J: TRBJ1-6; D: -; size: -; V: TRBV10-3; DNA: TGTGCCACCAGACAGAGCTCCTATAATTCACCCCTCCACTTT; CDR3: CATRQSSYNSPLHF
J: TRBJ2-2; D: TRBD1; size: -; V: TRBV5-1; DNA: TGCGCCAGCAGCCCCTACAGGGGCGACACCGGGGAGCTGTTTTTT; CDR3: CASSPYRGDTGELFF
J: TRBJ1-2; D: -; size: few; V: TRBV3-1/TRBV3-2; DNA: TGTGCCAGCAGCCAAGAAGGAGCCTATGGCTACACCTTC; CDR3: CASSQEGAYGYTF
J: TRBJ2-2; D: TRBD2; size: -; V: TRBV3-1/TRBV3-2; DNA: TGTGCCAGCACCCAGCGGGGAACAAACACCGGGGAGCTGTTTTTT; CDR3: CASTQRGTNTGELFF
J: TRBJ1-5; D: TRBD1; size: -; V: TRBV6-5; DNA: TGTGCCAGCAGACAGGGACAGGGGCCCCAGCATTTT; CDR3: CASRQGQGPQHF